The clone carrying this TCR beta chain has a handful of counts. Antigen unknown. V lost 5 bases and J lost 1, with 11 bases in between. Germline V gene lookup returns CDR1 SGHVS and CDR2 FNYEAQ. CDR3 size: 14 residues. The sample is drawn from a study of CD8+ T cells in alopecia areata. In the study overall: Oral tofacitinib (5 to 10 mg twice daily) was administered to treated patients. The study's findings and limits: Under tofacitinib, fewer expanded CD8+ clones appeared among the top 100 scalp clones. Relative to normal scalp, lesional scalp, especially alopecia totalis/universalis, showed higher clonality. While tofacitinib was given, many expanded lesional clones persisted in scalp and blood.

Investigators isolated RNA and reverse transcribed it into cDNA to act as the sequencing template. The protocol was immunoSEQ multiplex PCR, while the TCRdb copy is restricted to in-frame clones and leaves out a portion. The data contain more than 110,000 clones, about 56% of them seen just once; the ten biggest clones take up 15% to 20%. Treatment of the sample: oral pan-JAK inhibitor, 5-10 mg twice daily. This TCR was sampled from a human donor with alopecia areata. The V and J genes are TRBV7-6 and TRBJ2-5; D tentatively fits TRBD1 or TRBD2 (5 bases each). Sample: CD8+ T cells sorted from blood, taken at week 4, from a patient treated with tofacitinib. Written as DNA, the CDR3 is TGTGCCAGCAGCCTGGGACGGACCCAAGAGACCCAGTACTTC. Protein sequence: CASSLGRTQETQYF.